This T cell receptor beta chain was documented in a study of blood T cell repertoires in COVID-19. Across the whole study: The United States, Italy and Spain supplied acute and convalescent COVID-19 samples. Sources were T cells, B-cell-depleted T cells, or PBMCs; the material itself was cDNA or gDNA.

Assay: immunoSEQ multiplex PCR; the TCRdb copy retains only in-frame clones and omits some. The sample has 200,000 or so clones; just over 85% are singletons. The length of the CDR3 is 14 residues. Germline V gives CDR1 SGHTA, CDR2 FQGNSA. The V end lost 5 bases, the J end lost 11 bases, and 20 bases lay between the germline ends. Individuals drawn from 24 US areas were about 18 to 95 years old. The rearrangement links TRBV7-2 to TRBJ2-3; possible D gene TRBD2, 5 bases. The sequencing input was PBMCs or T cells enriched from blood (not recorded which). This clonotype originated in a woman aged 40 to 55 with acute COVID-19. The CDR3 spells CASSQIPRTGWQYF. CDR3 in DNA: TGTGCCAGCAGCCAGATTCCTCGGACGGGATGGCAGTATTTT.